This T cell receptor beta chain derives from a study of cytomegalovirus exposure and HLA in healthy donors. Broader study findings: Presence/absence analyses rested on an assumption that sequencing depth was roughly uniform across donors.

Germline lookup yields CDR1 SNHLY and CDR2 FYNNEI. The CDR3 length is 13 residues. Trimming shortened V by 4 bases and J by 2 bases, and 5 bases separated the two germline ends. A note on this clone: The antigen is unknown.

With 60 Vbeta and 13 Jbeta primers, the PCR was carried out. Data came from immunoSEQ multiplex PCR; TCRdb stores just in-frame clones and leaves some out. Here the sample spans 90,000 to 130,000 clones, around 84% being singletons. Source material: PBMCs. The rearrangement joins TRBV2 to TRBJ1-4; D gene unclear. This TCR was recovered from a man aged 25-45 years in good health and CMV-seropositive. The CDR3 DNA is TGTGCCAGCAGTGCCGCGACTAATGAAAAACTGTTTTTT. Residues: CASSAATNEKLFF.